This T cell receptor (beta chain) was documented in a study of blood T cell repertoires in COVID-19. Study in general: T cells, B-cell-depleted T cells, or PBMCs supplied cDNA or gDNA.

As processed by the authors: By means of reference gene primer amplification, nucleated cell counts were estimated. Assay: immunoSEQ multiplex PCR; the TCRdb copy retains only in-frame clones and omits some. V, J and clone size are taken as reported in that table, and D and trimming were inferred from the DNA itself. This sample yields about 50,000 clones, of which about 85% are seen a single time; 6.5% belongs to the top ten. This CDR3 contains 14 residues. V was clipped by 7 bases and J by 7 bases; unmatched bases: 6. The germline V gene encodes CDR1 MDHEN and CDR2 SYDVKM. The chain is built from TRBV28 and TRBJ1-5, with 11 bases lining up with TRBD1. This sequence was found in a man aged 60-69 years with acute or convalescent COVID-19. Sequences were obtained from peripheral blood. In DNA form, the CDR3 reads TGTGCCAGCACTCCCGGGACAGGGGGACAGCCCCAGCATTTT. Translation: CASTPGTGGQPQHF.